This TCR beta chain was observed in a study of blood T cell repertoires in COVID-19. The data were produced by immunoSEQ multiplex PCR, yet TCRdb's version contains in-frame clones alone and is incomplete. The table shows about 70,000 clones, with about four fifths occurring only once. V lost 7 bases and J lost 4, with 14 bases in between. Germline values: CDR1 MNHEY, CDR2 SVGAGI. This CDR3 contains 14 residues. This clonotype originated in a man aged 65 to 85 who had recovered from COVID-19. V usage is TRBV6-5 and J usage is TRBJ2-1; D is possibly TRBD1 (6 bases). The sequencing sample was made of peripheral blood. The DNA of the CDR3 is TGTGCCAGCACCGTGGGTCAGGGGTACAATGAGCAGTTCTTC. This gives the protein CASTVGQGYNEQFF.